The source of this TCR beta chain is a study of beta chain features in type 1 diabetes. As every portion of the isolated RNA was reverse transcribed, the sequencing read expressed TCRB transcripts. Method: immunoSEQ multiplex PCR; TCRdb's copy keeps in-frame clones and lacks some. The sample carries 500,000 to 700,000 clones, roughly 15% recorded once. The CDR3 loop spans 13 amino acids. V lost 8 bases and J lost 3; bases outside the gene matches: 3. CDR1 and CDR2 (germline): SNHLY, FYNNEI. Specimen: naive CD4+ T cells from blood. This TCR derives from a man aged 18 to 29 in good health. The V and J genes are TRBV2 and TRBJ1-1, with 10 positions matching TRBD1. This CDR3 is CASWTGGDTEAFF. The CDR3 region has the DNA TGTGCCAGCTGGACAGGGGGGGACACTGAAGCTTTCTTT.